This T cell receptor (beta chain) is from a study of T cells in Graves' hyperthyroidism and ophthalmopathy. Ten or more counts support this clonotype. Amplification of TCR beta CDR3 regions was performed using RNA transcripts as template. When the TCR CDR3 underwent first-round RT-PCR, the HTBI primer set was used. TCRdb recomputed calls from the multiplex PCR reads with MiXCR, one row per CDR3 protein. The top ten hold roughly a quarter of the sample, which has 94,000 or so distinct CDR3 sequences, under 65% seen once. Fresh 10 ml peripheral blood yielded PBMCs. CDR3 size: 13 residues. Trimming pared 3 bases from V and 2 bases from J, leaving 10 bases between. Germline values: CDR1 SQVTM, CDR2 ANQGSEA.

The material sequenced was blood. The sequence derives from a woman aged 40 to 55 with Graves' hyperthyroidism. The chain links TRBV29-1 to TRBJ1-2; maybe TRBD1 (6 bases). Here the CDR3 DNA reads TGCAGCGTTGACCCACAGGGCAACTATGGCTACACCTTC. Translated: CSVDPQGNYGYTF.